The rows below give T cell receptor beta chains drawn from one sample of a study of radiotherapy plus CTLA-4 blockade in lung cancer. Sequencing used immunoSEQ multiplex PCR; TCRdb keeps in-frame clones, though not all of them. Seen here are 85,000 to 120,000 clones, about 85% observed once, and the top ten hold 2.4%. Sequences were derived from peripheral blood, sampled from a patient treated with radiotherapy plus ipilimumab. The receptors here all came from a human donor with non-small cell lung cancer that progressed on radiotherapy plus ipilimumab. Some clones in this sample may be carry-over from other donors' samples. Each CDR3 is given with its conserved first and last residue. The order of the fields is V gene, clone size, J gene, D gene, CDR3 protein, CDR3 DNA. D genes are given only for firm matches. Only part of the rows carry a size: once, few, many, or a class if the clone is expanded.

TRBV29-1,.,TRBJ1-4,.,CSVVDSLLNEKLFF,TGCAGCGTTGTGGACAGTTTACTAAATGAAAAACTGTTTTTT
TRBV6-4,few,TRBJ2-2,TRBD2,CASSGGEGSGELFF,TGTGCCAGCAGCGGAGGGGAGGGGTCCGGGGAGCTGTTTTTT
TRBV4-1,.,TRBJ1-1,.,CASSFVLWALTEAFF,TGCGCCAGCAGCTTCGTACTTTGGGCGTTAACTGAAGCTTTCTTT
TRBV7-8,once,TRBJ1-1,.,CASSLSTRKTEAFF,TGTGCCAGCAGCTTATCTACGAGGAAAACTGAAGCTTTCTTT
TRBV5-1,.,TRBJ2-2,.,CASSLASPNTGELFF,TGCGCCAGCAGCTTGGCCTCACCTAACACCGGGGAGCTGTTTTTT
TRBV6-6,.,TRBJ1-5,TRBD1,CASSSETGVSPQHF,TGTGCCAGCAGTTCGGAGACAGGGGTTTCGCCCCAGCATTTT
TRBV19,.,TRBJ1-5,.,CASSIYLDGPWQPQHF,TGTGCCAGTAGTATATACCTCGATGGACCGTGGCAGCCCCAGCATTTT
TRBV5-6,.,TRBJ2-3,.,CASSSLGNVVSDTQYF,TGTGCCAGCAGTAGTCTGGGGAATGTAGTTTCAGATACGCAGTATTTT
TRBV5-4,.,TRBJ2-7,.,CASSPRAGSGYEQYF,TGTGCCAGCAGCCCCCGGGCAGGGTCTGGCTACGAGCAGTACTTC
TRBV4-3,.,TRBJ1-4,.,CASSRLTGFNEKLFF,TGCGCCAGCAGCCGACTTACAGGTTTTAATGAAAAACTGTTTTTT
TRBV27,.,TRBJ2-2,TRBD1,CASSLLQGANTGELFF,TGTGCCAGCAGTTTACTGCAGGGGGCAAACACCGGGGAGCTGTTTTTT
TRBV4-2,.,TRBJ2-7,TRBD2,CASSQDGVASGSRAEQYF,TGTGCCAGCAGCCAAGATGGGGTCGCTAGCGGGTCCCGTGCGGAGCAGTACTTC
TRBV6-5,.,TRBJ2-7,TRBD2,CASSKPGTIFYEQYF,TGTGCCAGCAGTAAACCCGGGACTATCTTCTACGAGCAGTACTTC
TRBV23-1,.,TRBJ2-1,.,CASSQKLLLSRSCGKNYNEQFF,TGCGCCAGCAGTCAAAAACTCCTATTATCGCGTTCGTGCGGCAAAAACTACAATGAGCAGTTCTTC
TRBV18,.,TRBJ2-5,.,CASSPVSSQTQYF,TGTGCCAGCTCACCAGTAAGCTCCCAGACCCAGTACTTC
TRBV2,.,TRBJ2-4,TRBD1,CASSEERGQRSKNIQYF,TGTGCCAGCAGTGAAGAAAGGGGACAGAGGTCCAAAAACATTCAGTACTTC
TRBV6-5,once,TRBJ1-1,.,CASSYQQGMNTEAFF,TGTGCCAGCAGTTACCAGCAGGGGATGAACACTGAAGCTTTCTTT
TRBV5-1,.,TRBJ2-3,.,CASSPGQSEDTQYF,TGCGCCAGCAGCCCGGGGCAGAGCGAAGATACGCAGTATTTT
TRBV7-3,once,TRBJ2-1,.,CASSPTVGKDEQFF,TGTGCCAGCAGCCCAACTGTAGGAAAGGATGAGCAGTTCTTC
TRBV7-2,.,TRBJ1-1,.,CASSLVRGSEAFF,TGTGCCAGCAGCTTAGTTCGGGGGTCTGAAGCTTTCTTT
TRBV15,.,TRBJ1-4,.,CATSRVLLRGGSEKLFF,TGTGCCACCAGCAGAGTCCTACTGAGAGGGGGGAGTGAAAAACTGTTTTTT
TRBV5-1,.,TRBJ2-6,.,CASSLAIGTGANVLTF,TGCGCCAGCAGCTTGGCCATTGGGACCGGGGCCAACGTCCTGACTTTC
TRBV4-1,.,TRBJ1-5,.,CASSQLQPQHF,TGCGCCAGCAGCCAACTTCAGCCCCAGCATTTT
TRBV4-3,few,TRBJ2-7,TRBD1,CASSQSGSDRGLEQYF,TGCGCCAGCAGCCAGTCGGGCTCGGACAGGGGGCTCGAGCAGTACTTC
TRBV30,.,TRBJ2-7,TRBD2,CAWSGGIGYEQYF,TGTGCCTGGAGCGGGGGGATCGGCTACGAGCAGTACTTC
TRBV9,.,TRBJ1-6,.,CASSVEPPDSPLHF,TGTGCCAGCAGCGTAGAACCGCCGGATTCACCCCTCCACTTT
TRBV9,.,TRBJ2-5,.,CASSPTRRGQETQYF,TGTGCCAGCAGTCCTACGAGAAGGGGACAAGAGACCCAGTACTTC
TRBV18,.,TRBJ1-1,TRBD1,CASSPTRTGWSAFF,TGTGCCAGCTCACCGACTCGGACAGGTTGGTCCGCTTTCTTT
TRBV6-5,.,TRBJ1-1,.,CASTPPGRDTEAFF,TGTGCCAGCACTCCACCCGGGCGGGACACTGAAGCTTTCTTT
TRBV4-1,.,TRBJ1-2,.,CASSAFVRGGYGYTF,TGCGCCAGCAGCGCATTCGTCAGGGGTGGCTATGGCTACACCTTC
TRBV4-3,.,TRBJ2-1,TRBD1,CASSQVSTGDTYNEQFF,TGCGCCAGCAGCCAAGTCTCGACAGGGGATACCTACAATGAGCAGTTCTTC
TRBV6-6,.,TRBJ2-7,.,CASSSTSYEQYF,TGTGCCAGCAGTAGTACCAGCTACGAGCAGTACTTC
TRBV4-1,.,TRBJ1-1,.,CASSQDRVGTEAFF,TGCGCCAGCAGCCAAGACAGGGTTGGGACTGAAGCTTTCTTT
TRBV7-3,.,TRBJ2-6,.,CASSPGAVRSGANVLTF,TGTGCCAGCAGCCCGGGGGCAGTTCGCTCTGGGGCCAACGTCCTGACTTTC
TRBV18,few,TRBJ2-1,.,CASSPRLENNEQFF,TGTGCCAGCTCACCGAGGCTAGAAAACAATGAGCAGTTCTTC
TRBV4-1,.,TRBJ2-5,.,CASSQRFRAEETQYF,TGCGCCAGCAGCCAAAGGTTCAGGGCGGAAGAGACCCAGTACTTC
TRBV4-3,few,TRBJ2-7,.,CASSPRGGFEQYF,TGCGCCAGCAGCCCTAGGGGGGGGTTCGAGCAGTACTTC
TRBV6-5,.,TRBJ2-7,TRBD2,CASSYRGGGYEQYF,TGTGCCAGCAGTTATCGCGGGGGGGGCTACGAGCAGTACTTC
TRBV19,.,TRBJ1-5,.,CASSIEPEQPQHF,TGTGCCAGTAGTATAGAACCGGAGCAGCCCCAGCATTTT
TRBV19,.,TRBJ1-2,TRBD1,CASSSHEDRPGGYTF,TGTGCCAGTAGCAGCCACGAGGACAGGCCGGGGGGCTACACCTTC
TRBV7-9,few,TRBJ1-1,.,CASSPRSGNTEAFF,TGTGCCAGCAGCCCCAGGAGCGGTAACACTGAAGCTTTCTTT
TRBV6-4,.,TRBJ1-5,.,CASSGDSNQPQHF,TGTGCCAGCAGTGGGGACAGCAATCAGCCCCAGCATTTT
TRBV5-8,.,TRBJ2-3,TRBD2,CAPKERGTDTQYF,TGTGCCCCCAAGGAGCGGGGGACAGATACGCAGTATTTT
TRBV4-3,.,TRBJ2-3,TRBD1,CASSLGQGPDTQYF,TGCGCCAGCAGCCTCGGACAGGGTCCAGATACGCAGTATTTT
TRBV28,.,TRBJ2-7,.,CASTVGAYSYEQYF,TGTGCCAGCACTGTGGGAGCCTACTCCTACGAGCAGTACTTC
TRBV7-9,.,TRBJ2-5,TRBD1,CASSYPGQGQETQYF,TGTGCCAGCAGTTATCCGGGACAGGGGCAAGAGACCCAGTACTTC
TRBV5-1,.,TRBJ2-3,.,CASSLVPDISSTDTQYF,TGCGCCAGCAGCTTGGTGCCAGACATATCTAGCACAGATACGCAGTATTTT
TRBV27,few,TRBJ2-5,TRBD2,CASSPGGVPGETQYF,TGTGCCAGCAGTCCCGGGGGGGTCCCCGGGGAGACCCAGTACTTC
TRBV4-3,.,TRBJ2-6,.,CASSHPLFNSGANVLTF,TGCGCCAGCAGCCACCCCCTATTCAACTCTGGGGCCAACGTCCTGACTTTC
TRBV10-3,few,TRBJ1-1,.,CAISVGDTEAFF,TGTGCCATCAGTGTGGGGGACACTGAAGCTTTCTTT
TRBV7-9,.,TRBJ1-3,.,CASSLGPGGTGNTIYF,TGTGCCAGCAGCTTAGGTCCCGGGGGTACTGGAAACACCATATATTTT
TRBV19,.,TRBJ2-7,TRBD1,CASSRGTGTHEQYF,TGTGCCAGTAGCCGCGGGACAGGGACTCACGAGCAGTACTTC
TRBV6-5,once,TRBJ2-1,TRBD1,CASSSGTENNEQFF,TGTGCCAGCAGTTCAGGGACAGAGAACAATGAGCAGTTCTTC
TRBV2,once,TRBJ1-4,.,CASSVEGGNEKLFF,TGTGCCAGCAGTGTCGAGGGAGGTAATGAAAAACTGTTTTTT
TRBV7-2,.,TRBJ2-1,.,CASSPLRGSYNEQFF,TGTGCCAGCAGCCCCCTGAGAGGGTCCTACAATGAGCAGTTCTTC